These 32 T cell receptor beta chains originate from one sample sequenced in a study of T cell changes during pregnancy in multiple sclerosis. Generated by immunoSEQ multiplex PCR, the TCRdb table keeps only in-frame clones and is missing some. This table holds around 69,000 clones, about 92% found once. The source material was peripheral blood, sampled in the third trimester of pregnancy. The receptors here all came from a female donor with multiple sclerosis, enrolled in a pregnancy study.

The gene calls are TRBV7-2 and TRBJ2-3, with a tentative D call TRBD2 (6 bases). Germline values: CDR1 SGHTA, CDR2 FQGNSA. CDR3 size: 15 residues. V lost 6 bases and J lost 2, with 15 bases in between. DNA for the CDR3: TGTGCCAGCAGAGAAATAGCGGAACCCACAGATACGCAGTATTTT. Translating it yields CASREIAEPTDTQYF.

In this sample, this clone turned up once. The V call is TRBV5-1, the J call TRBJ1-2, with 12 bases identical to TRBD1. CDR1 and CDR2 from the germline V gene are SGHRS and YFSETQ. V was clipped by 4 bases and J by 7 bases; unmatched bases: 8. This CDR3 is built from 15 residues. The chain's CDR3 is CASSPYRDRGPGYTF. CDR3 DNA: TGCGCCAGCAGCCCGTACCGGGACAGGGGGCCTGGCTACACCTTC.

The CDR3 here is CASSVGQGAGYEQYF. The CDR3 DNA is TGTGCCAGCAGTGTCGGACAGGGGGCCGGGTACGAGCAGTACTTC. The rearrangement joins TRBV6-1 to TRBJ2-7; 11 bases fit TRBD1. CDR1 and CDR2 from the germline V gene are MNHNS and SASEGT. Germline trimming cut 4 bases from V and 4 bases from J; bases unmatched to any gene: 6. This CDR3 is built from 15 residues.

This chain joins TRBV7-9 and TRBJ2-5; D is unresolved. Germline assignment: CDR1 SEHNR and CDR2 FQNEAQ (reference sequence). CDR3 length: 14 residues. Between the trimmed V and J ends, which lost 1 base and 0 bases, there was a span of 6 bases. The CDR3 protein is CASSLVSYQETQYF. DNA of the CDR3: TGTGCCAGCAGCTTAGTGTCGTACCAAGAGACCCAGTACTTC.

Remarks on this clone: This same CDR3 is encoded by further DNA sequences in the sample. The chain combines TRBV6-5 with TRBJ1-5; 7 nucleotides agree with TRBD1. Losses at the gene ends were 6 bases for V and 3 bases for J; bases not matched to a gene: 8. From germline, CDR1 is MNHEY and CDR2 SVGAGI. The CDR3 has 15 amino acids. The CDR3 sequence: CASRVATGVNQPQHF. In DNA form, the CDR3 reads TGTGCCAGCAGAGTCGCCACAGGGGTCAATCAGCCCCAGCATTTT.

CDR3 region: CASSEDGTGTNEQFF. CDR3 DNA: TGTGCCAGCAGTGAAGATGGGACAGGGACGAATGAGCAGTTCTTC. The chain carries TRBV6-1 and TRBJ2-1; 9 positions match TRBD1. The trim removed 1 base at V and 7 bases at J, leaving 5 bases unmatched. CDR1 is MNHNS and CDR2 is SASEGT in the germline V gene. This CDR3 has 15 residues.

The chain employs TRBV7-2 and TRBJ1-1; 8 bases agree with TRBD1. The junction had 4 bases not matched to a gene; V was cut back by 2 bases and J by 2 bases. Germline-derived CDR1 and CDR2 are SGHTA and FQGNSA. This CDR3 is 15 amino acids long. The CDR3 region is CASSLHTGGNTEAFF. Written as DNA, the CDR3 is TGTGCCAGCAGCTTACACACAGGGGGTAACACTGAAGCTTTCTTT.

This clone has a handful of counts. The J gene is TRBJ2-2, the V gene TRBV12-5, with D unclear. Germline V gives CDR1 LGHNT, CDR2 FRNRAP. This CDR3 contains 13 residues. V lost 2 bases and J 5 bases, leaving 6 bases between the germline ends. In DNA, the CDR3 is TGTGCTAGTGGTTTGTTGCGTACCGGGGAGCTGTTTTTT. It encodes CASGLLRTGELFF.

The chain has TRBV29-1 and TRBJ2-2; maybe TRBD1 (6 bases). Trimming took 6 bases from V and 6 from J, leaving 20 bases between them. The CDR3 loop spans 15 amino acids. CDR1 and CDR2 from the germline V gene are SQVTM and ANQGSEA. The CDR3 here is CSVLQGRMDPGELFF. CDR3 DNA: TGCAGCGTCTTACAGGGCCGGATGGATCCCGGGGAGCTGTTTTTT.

This clone was picked up one time. V is TRBV6-6 and J is TRBJ2-1; D might be TRBD2 (5 bases). V lost 7 bases and J 6 bases, leaving 16 bases between the germline ends. The CDR3 extends over 14 amino acids. Germline values: CDR1 MNHNY, CDR2 SVGAGI (reference sequence). The CDR3 protein is CASTPSGRRNEQFF. As DNA, the CDR3 is TGTGCCAGCACCCCGAGCGGCCGACGCAATGAGCAGTTCTTC.

The chain combines TRBV5-4 with TRBJ2-1; D unresolved. Trimming left V 4 bases short and J 5 bases short, with 7 bases between. Germline assignment: CDR1 SGHNT and CDR2 YYREEE (reference sequence). The CDR3 has 12 amino acids. The CDR3: CASSPLNNEQFF. CDR3 DNA: TGTGCCAGCAGCCCCTTAAACAATGAGCAGTTCTTC.

V usage is TRBV27 and J usage is TRBJ1-2; D is perhaps TRBD1 (5 bases). CDR1 and CDR2 (germline): MNHEY, SMNVEV (reference sequence). The V end was cut by 2 bases, the J end by 1 base, with 8 bases between. CDR3 length: 14 residues. In nucleotides, the CDR3 is TGTGCCAGCAGTTTAGACAGCAATAACTATGGCTACACCTTC. It is translated as CASSLDSNNYGYTF.

The chain employs TRBV28 and TRBJ2-7, with 10 bases identical to TRBD1. V trimming: 5 bases; J trimming: 6 bases; junction bases outside the gene matches: 10. The CDR3 contains 15 residues. Germline loops: CDR1 MDHEN, CDR2 SYDVKM. Here the CDR3 DNA reads TGTGCCAGCAGTAAGACAGGGGGCTTCAATCCCGAGCAGTACTTC. This translates into CASSKTGGFNPEQYF.

This clone appeared a single time. The V call is TRBV7-2, the J call TRBJ1-1; D might be TRBD1 (5 bases). Germline V gene sequence: CDR1 SGHTA, CDR2 FQGNSA. Trimming stripped 1 base from V and 6 bases from J, with 15 bases between. The CDR3 length is 15 residues. Written as DNA, the CDR3 is TGTGCCAGCAGCTTAGGGTCGTCATTAGGGGCTGAAGCTTTCTTT. Translated: CASSLGSSLGAEAFF.

The J gene is TRBJ2-7, the V gene TRBV6-5; TRBD2 matches at 8 bases. The CDR3 length is 15 residues. Germline assignment: CDR1 MNHEY and CDR2 SVGAGI. V shed 2 bases, J shed 2 bases, and the junction held 5 bases outside the gene matches. The CDR3: CASSYVAGLAYEQYF. As DNA, the CDR3 is TGTGCCAGCAGTTACGTAGCGGGGCTAGCCTACGAGCAGTACTTC.

The gene calls are TRBV15 and TRBJ2-7; 12 nucleotides agree with TRBD1. V lost 5 bases and J lost 3; bases outside the gene matches: 26. Germline V lookup: CDR1 LNHNV, CDR2 YYDKDF (reference sequence). This CDR3 is 22 amino acids long. CDR3 DNA sequence: TGTGCCACCAGCGGGGGACAGGGGGCCCCTTTCCTCCAGCGGGAGACCAGCTACGAGCAGTACTTC. Protein: CATSGGQGAPFLQRETSYEQYF.

V gene TRBV5-1 combines with J gene TRBJ2-7; TRBD1 might be the D (6 bases). The CDR3 length is 14 residues. Trimming cost V 0 bases and J 4 bases, with 11 bases left between them. Looked up from germline, CDR1 is SGHRS and CDR2 is YFSETQ. The CDR3 protein is CASSLEHREYEQYF. The DNA for the CDR3 is TGCGCCAGCAGCTTGGAACACAGGGAGTACGAGCAGTACTTC.

V and J are TRBV19 and TRBJ1-5; 7 positions agree with TRBD1. The ends lost 7 bases at V and 4 bases at J; junction bases unmatched: 4. The CDR3 extends over 13 amino acids. Germline loops: CDR1 LNHDA, CDR2 SQIVND (reference sequence). CDR3: CASKQGTNQPQHF. The CDR3 DNA reads as TGTGCCAGTAAACAGGGGACAAATCAGCCCCAGCATTTT. Combining the CDR3 with reference TRBV19 and TRBJ1-5 gives the whole variable domain DGGITQSPKYLFRKEGQNVTLSCEQNLNHDAMYWYRQDPGQGLRLIYYSQIVNDFQKGDIAEGYSVSREKKESFPLTVTSAQKNPTAFYLCASKQGTNQPQHFGDGTRLSIL.

This chain joins TRBV6-5 and TRBJ1-4; weak D call: TRBD1 (5 bases). Germline V lookup: CDR1 MNHEY, CDR2 SVGAGI. The length of the CDR3 is 16 residues. Trimming shortened V by 2 bases and J by 3 bases, and 13 bases separated the two germline ends. The CDR3 nucleotides are TGTGCCAGCAGTTACGTGTGGGGCGATCCTAATGAAAAACTGTTTTTT. Encoded protein: CASSYVWGDPNEKLFF.

This clone occurred once. The DNA of the CDR3 is TGTGCCAGCAGCCCCTCGGGAGGGCCCATTGAGACCCAGTACTTC. Protein sequence: CASSPSGGPIETQYF. J is TRBJ2-5 and V is TRBV7-2; 8 bases align to TRBD2. V shed 5 bases, J shed 5 bases, and the junction held 10 bases outside the gene matches. The CDR3 has 15 residues. Germline V CDR1 and CDR2: SGHTA, FQGNSA.

V gene TRBV4-2 combines with J gene TRBJ2-3; 9 bases align to TRBD2. Germline V gene data show CDR1 as LGHNA and CDR2 as YNFKEQ. After removal of 2 bases from V and 4 bases from J, the junction contained 7 bases not matched to a gene. This CDR3 is 16 amino acids long. CDR3 DNA: TGTGCCAGCAGCCAAATAGCGGGAGCCGTTTCAGATACGCAGTATTTT. Encoded protein: CASSQIAGAVSDTQYF.

The chain links TRBV27 to TRBJ2-7; weak D call: TRBD1 (5 bases). The length of the CDR3 is 12 residues. The ends were cut back, 2 bases at V and 5 bases at J, with 7 bases in the middle. Germline V gene data show CDR1 as MNHEY and CDR2 as SMNVEV (reference sequence). The CDR3 DNA sequence: TGTGCCAGCAGTTTAGTGGGGCACGAGCAGTACTTC. Translation gives CASSLVGHEQYF.

V is TRBV4-3 and J is TRBJ2-7; tentative D call: TRBD1 (6 bases). This CDR3 is 15 amino acids long. The ends were cut back, 0 bases at V and 6 bases at J, with 15 bases in the middle. The V gene's germline CDR1 is LGHNA and CDR2 YSLEER. CDR3 nucleotides: TGCGCCAGCAGCCAAGACAGGACAGCCGTCCCCGAGCAGTACTTC. Translation gives CASSQDRTAVPEQYF.

The genes are TRBV11-2 and TRBJ2-1, with D possibly TRBD1 on 5 matching bases. V lost 2 bases to trimming and J lost 6 bases, with 14 bases between them. The V gene's germline CDR1 is SGHAT and CDR2 FQNNGV. The CDR3 consists of 15 residues. CDR3 residues: CASSLQGLDRNEQFF. The CDR3 DNA sequence: TGTGCCAGCAGCTTACAGGGTTTGGACCGCAATGAGCAGTTCTTC.

This chain uses TRBV11-2 with TRBJ1-2; no reliable D call. CDR1 is SGHAT and CDR2 is FQNNGV in the germline V gene. The CDR3 runs 15 residues. Trimming removed 1 base from V and 1 base from J, with 10 bases in between. The CDR3 nucleotides are TGTGCCAGCAGCTTAGTGCCGGGTGGTAACTATGGCTACACCTTC. Amino acid sequence: CASSLVPGGNYGYTF. The full variable domain, with the rest looked up from reference TRBV11-2 and TRBJ1-2, is EAGVAQSPRYKIIEKRQSVAFWCNPISGHATLYWYQQILGQGPKLLIQFQNNGVVDDSQLPKDRFSAERLKGVDSTLKIQPAKLEDSAVYLCASSLVPGGNYGYTFGSGTRLTVV.

The V gene is TRBV11-2, the J gene TRBJ2-2, with 11 bases fitting TRBD2. CDR3 length equals 15 residues. The V gene's germline CDR1 is SGHAT and CDR2 FQNNGV. J lost 5 bases, V lost 5 bases, and 4 bases had no gene match. CDR3 DNA: TGTGCCAGCAGCCTGGGACTAGCGGAGACCGGGGAGCTGTTTTTT. Protein product: CASSLGLAETGELFF.

This clone was observed a single time. The chain couples TRBV28 to TRBJ2-7; 10 nucleotides agree with TRBD2. Germline CDR1 reads MDHEN; CDR2 reads SYDVKM. V shed 6 bases and J 4 bases; nucleotides not matched to a gene: 12. This CDR3 region has 16 residues. CDR3 sequence: CASRSPAGGSGYEQYF. The DNA for the CDR3 is TGTGCCAGCAGATCTCCAGCGGGAGGGAGTGGGTACGAGCAGTACTTC.

The count of this clone is one. The rearrangement uses TRBV10-3 and TRBJ2-1, with no clear D. V was pared by 2 bases and J by 0 bases, with 8 bases between. The CDR3 length is 15 residues. Germline CDR1 ENHRY, CDR2 SYGVKD. The CDR3 coding sequence is TGTGCCATCAGTGAGACCCTAAGCTCCTACAATGAGCAGTTCTTC. Its translation: CAISETLSSYNEQFF.

V is TRBV27 and J is TRBJ2-7; D gene uncertain. There are 12 residues in the CDR3. Trimming shortened V by 7 bases and J by 2 bases, and 9 bases separated the two germline ends. The germline V gene encodes CDR1 MNHEY and CDR2 SMNVEV (reference sequence). The CDR3 is CASNPSTYEQYF. DNA of the CDR3: TGTGCCAGCAATCCTTCTACCTACGAGCAGTACTTC.

The table lists this clone with a count of one. The chain recombines TRBV2 with TRBJ2-7; 7 bases match TRBD2. V was pared by 3 bases and J by 7 bases, with 12 bases of the junction left unmatched. The CDR3 runs to 15 residues. Germline CDR1 SNHLY, CDR2 FYNNEI. CDR3 in DNA: TGTGCCAGCAGTGAGGTCTCGGGAGGCCCCCAGGAGCAGTACTTC. Translating gives CASSEVSGGPQEQYF. The full variable domain, rest sourced from reference TRBV2 and TRBJ2-7, is EPEVTQTPSHQVTQMGQEVILRCVPISNHLYFYWYRQILGQKVEFLVSFYNNEISEKSEIFDDQFSVERPDGSNFTLKIRSTKLEDSAMYFCASSEVSGGPQEQYFGPGTRLTVT.

The table lists this clone with a few counts. The chain couples TRBV19 to TRBJ1-5; the D gene is possibly TRBD1 (5 bases). V lost 10 bases, J lost 0 bases, and 16 bases lay in between. The CDR3 extends over 15 amino acids. Germline lookup yields CDR1 LNHDA and CDR2 SQIVND (reference sequence). CDR3 in amino acids: CATRPGSASNQPQHF. CDR3 nucleotides: TGTGCCACCCGACCAGGGTCGGCTAGCAATCAGCCCCAGCATTTT.

The chain recombines TRBV4-3 with TRBJ1-5; D is ambiguous. The V end lost 1 base, the J end lost 5 bases, and 12 bases lay between the germline ends. The CDR3 contains 15 residues. CDR1 is LGHNA, CDR2 YSLEER, per germline. CDR3 in amino acids: CASSQGATRDQPQHF. CDR3 coding DNA: TGCGCCAGCAGCCAAGGGGCAACTCGCGATCAGCCCCAGCATTTT.